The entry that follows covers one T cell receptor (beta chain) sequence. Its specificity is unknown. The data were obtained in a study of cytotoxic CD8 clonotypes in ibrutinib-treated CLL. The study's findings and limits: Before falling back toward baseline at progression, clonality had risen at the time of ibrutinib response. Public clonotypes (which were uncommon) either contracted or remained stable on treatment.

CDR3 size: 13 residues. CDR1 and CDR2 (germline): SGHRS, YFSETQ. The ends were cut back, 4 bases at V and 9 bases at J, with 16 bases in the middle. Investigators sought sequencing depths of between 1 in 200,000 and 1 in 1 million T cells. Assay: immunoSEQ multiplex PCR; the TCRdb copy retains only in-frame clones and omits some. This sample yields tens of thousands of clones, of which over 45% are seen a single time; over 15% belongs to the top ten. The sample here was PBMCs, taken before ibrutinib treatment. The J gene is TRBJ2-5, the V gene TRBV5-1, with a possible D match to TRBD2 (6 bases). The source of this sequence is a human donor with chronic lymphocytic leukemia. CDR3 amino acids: CASSRSGTGAQYF. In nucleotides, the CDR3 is TGCGCCAGCAGCCGTTCGGGGACTGGGGCCCAGTACTTC.